This T cell receptor beta chain came from a study of beta chain features in type 1 diabetes. Across the whole study: Examined across all samples were almost 110 million sorted cells. Whole-study results and caveats: It was not settled here whether HLA type affects TCRB rearrangement. TCRB CDR3s were moderately but significantly shorter in Type 1 diabetes patients in all four CD4+ subsets. For patients and controls alike, PCR might favor shorter templates to the same degree. Compared with healthy donors, patients appeared to share more similar naive, central memory and regulatory TCRB repertoires.

This clone was seen only a few times. The antigen is undetermined. Between the trimmed V and J ends, which lost 11 bases and 3 bases, there was a span of 15 bases. The CDR3 consists of 13 residues. Looked up from germline, CDR1 is MNHEY and CDR2 is SVGAGI. Reverse transcribing all isolated RNA meant expressed TCRB transcripts were sequenced. The protocol was immunoSEQ multiplex PCR, while the TCRdb copy is restricted to in-frame clones and leaves out a portion. Among around 50,000 clones listed, around 45% were seen once. The chain carries TRBV6-5 and TRBJ2-3; D ambiguous. The source of this sequence is a man aged 25-40 years with type 1 diabetes. Sequenced input: stem cell memory CD4+ T cells from blood. CDR3 sequence reads: CASTRQPTDTQYF. The CDR3 coding sequence is TGTGCCTCGACGCGGCAGCCGACAGATACGCAGTATTTT.